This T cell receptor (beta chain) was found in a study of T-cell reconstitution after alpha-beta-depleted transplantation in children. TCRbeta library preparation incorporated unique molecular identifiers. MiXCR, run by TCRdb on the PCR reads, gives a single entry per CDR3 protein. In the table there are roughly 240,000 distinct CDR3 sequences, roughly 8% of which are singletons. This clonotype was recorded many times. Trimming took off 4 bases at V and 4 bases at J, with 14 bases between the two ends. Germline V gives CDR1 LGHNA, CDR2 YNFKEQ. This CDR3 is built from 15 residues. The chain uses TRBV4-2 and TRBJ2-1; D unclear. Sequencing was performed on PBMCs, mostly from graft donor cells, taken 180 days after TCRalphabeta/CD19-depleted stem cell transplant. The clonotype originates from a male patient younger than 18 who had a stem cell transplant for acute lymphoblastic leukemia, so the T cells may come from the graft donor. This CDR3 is CASSPLARDYNEQFF. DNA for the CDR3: TGTGCCAGCAGCCCATTAGCCCGCGATTACAATGAGCAGTTCTTC.